The rows below give T cell receptor beta chains drawn from one sample of a study of beta chain features in type 1 diabetes. Measured with immunoSEQ multiplex PCR; TCRdb has only the in-frame clones, and not every one. Here the sample spans 150,000 to 200,000 clones, around 7.9% being singletons. The sequenced sample was central memory CD4+ T cells from blood. These receptors were collected from a man between 18 and 35 years old with type 1 diabetes. The CDR3 runs from the conserved cysteine through the conserved F or W. The D gene is left open where the match is weak. The size entry is marked missing in some rows and otherwise reads once, few, many or a size class.

TRBJ2-5 | many | . | TRBV5-4 | CASSLESRDTALHF | TGTGCCAGCAGCTTGGAGAGCCGGGACACTGCATTGCACTTC
TRBJ2-7 | few | . | TRBV30 | CAWSVGKSYEQYF | TGTGCCTGGAGTGTGGGCAAGTCCTACGAGCAGTACTTC
TRBJ2-7 | . | TRBD2 | TRBV6-5 | CASSPAGGRYEQYF | TGTGCCAGCAGTCCCGCGGGGGGGCGGTACGAGCAGTACTTC
TRBJ2-3 | few | . | TRBV10-3 | CAISDAGAADTQYF | TGTGCCATCAGTGACGCAGGGGCTGCGGATACGCAGTATTTT
TRBJ1-4 | many | . | TRBV2 | CASSWQVQEKLFF | TGTGCCAGCAGTTGGCAGGTTCAGGAAAAACTGTTTTTT
TRBJ2-1 | many | TRBD2 | TRBV10-3 | CAIRQRGEYNEQFF | TGTGCCATCAGGCAACGGGGGGAATACAATGAGCAGTTCTTC
TRBJ1-4 | few | . | TRBV5-1 | CASSLGEEGEKLFF | TGCGCCAGCAGCTTGGGGGAGGAGGGAGAAAAACTGTTTTTT
TRBJ1-2 | few | . | TRBV5-1 | CASSSDRAFYGYTF | TGCGCCAGCAGCTCGGACAGAGCCTTCTATGGCTACACCTTC
TRBJ2-2 | many | TRBD1 | TRBV5-4 | CASRGQARAEEELFF | TGTGCCAGCAGGGGACAGGCTAGGGCTGAAGAGGAGCTGTTTTTT
TRBJ2-7 | few | TRBD2 | TRBV18 | CASSPTGGRNEQYF | TGTGCCAGCTCACCAACGGGGGGGCGGAACGAGCAGTACTTC
TRBJ1-1 | few | TRBD1 | TRBV7-9 | CASSPQTGANTEAFF | TGTGCCAGCAGCCCTCAAACAGGGGCGAACACTGAAGCTTTCTTT
TRBJ2-5 | . | TRBD2 | TRBV2 | CASMDGTSGFETQYF | TGTGCCAGCATGGATGGGACTAGCGGTTTCGAGACCCAGTACTTC
TRBJ1-1 | few | . | TRBV5-4 | CASSPTGRTEAFF | TGTGCCAGCAGCCCTACAGGGCGCACTGAAGCTTTCTTT
TRBJ2-7 | few | TRBD1 | TRBV6-6 | CASRPQGEPEQYF | TGTGCCAGCAGGCCTCAGGGGGAGCCCGAGCAGTACTTC
TRBJ2-1 | few | TRBD2 | TRBV18 | CASSRGEGDEQFF | TGTGCCAGCTCCCGAGGGGAGGGAGATGAGCAGTTCTTC
TRBJ2-1 | . | TRBD2 | TRBV11-2 | CASSLRTSGGQYNEQFF | TGTGCCAGCAGCTTAAGGACTAGCGGGGGCCAATACAATGAGCAGTTCTTC
TRBJ1-2 | few | . | TRBV28 | CASTVTGTNYGYTF | TGTGCCAGCACTGTGACCGGGACAAACTATGGCTACACCTTC
TRBJ2-5 | . | TRBD1 | TRBV19 | CASSVQGSPETQYF | TGTGCCAGTAGTGTACAGGGGAGTCCGGAGACCCAGTACTTC
TRBJ2-3 | . | TRBD1 | TRBV18 | CASSPGRDRISDTQYF | TGTGCCAGCTCACCGGGTCGGGACAGGATCTCTGATACGCAGTATTTT
TRBJ1-1 | . | . | TRBV5-6 | CASSPIMNTEAFF | TGTGCCAGCAGCCCTATCATGAACACTGAAGCTTTCTTT
TRBJ2-1 | few | TRBD1 | TRBV9 | CASSARIRDRGISSYNEQFF | TGTGCCAGCAGCGCCCGCATCAGGGACAGGGGTATCAGCTCCTACAATGAGCAGTTCTTC
TRBJ2-1 | few | . | TRBV9 | CASSVAGSVSYNEQFF | TGTGCCAGCAGCGTAGCTGGCTCAGTTTCCTACAATGAGCAGTTCTTC
TRBJ2-2 | . | . | TRBV18 | CASSPDRINTGELFF | TGTGCCAGCTCACCAGACAGGATCAACACCGGGGAGCTGTTTTTT
TRBJ2-5 | . | TRBD2 | TRBV6-5 | CASNRGREETQYF | TGTGCCAGCAATCGGGGGAGGGAGGAGACCCAGTACTTC
TRBJ1-6 | . | . | TRBV4-1 | CASSQERGGNSPLHF | TGCGCCAGCAGCCAAGAGCGCGGGGGAAATTCACCCCTCCACTTT
TRBJ1-4 | . | . | TRBV30 | CAWSVRSEREKLFF | TGTGCCTGGAGTGTAAGGAGCGAACGAGAAAAACTGTTTTTT
TRBJ2-5 | . | TRBD2 | TRBV29-1 | CSVGGGYRKTQYF | TGCAGCGTTGGGGGGGGATATCGGAAGACCCAGTACTTC
TRBJ2-6 | . | . | TRBV7-2 | CASSPTRTTGANVLTF | TGTGCCAGCAGCCCCACACGAACTACTGGGGCCAACGTCCTGACTTTC
TRBJ1-1 | . | . | TRBV5-1 | CASSFGGHTEAFF | TGCGCCAGCAGCTTCGGGGGGCACACTGAAGCTTTCTTT
TRBJ2-5 | few | TRBD1 | TRBV2 | CASSRQGARETQYF | TGTGCCAGCAGTCGACAGGGGGCTAGAGAGACCCAGTACTTC
TRBJ2-7 | few | . | TRBV7-2 | CASSLSSGTYEQYF | TGTGCCAGCAGCTTATCGTCGGGAACCTACGAGCAGTACTTC
TRBJ2-1 | few | . | TRBV28 | CASSSSVSLQFF | TGTGCCAGCAGCTCTAGCGTCTCGTTGCAGTTCTTC
TRBJ2-7 | . | TRBD1 | TRBV19 | CASSISGQGLYEQYF | TGTGCCAGTAGTATAAGCGGACAGGGCCTCTACGAGCAGTACTTC
TRBJ2-1 | few | . | TRBV14 | CASSQELRGEQFF | TGTGCCAGCAGCCAAGAGCTCCGGGGAGAGCAGTTCTTC
TRBJ1-2 | few | . | TRBV28 | CASSLGQQLYGYTF | TGTGCCAGCAGTTTAGGACAGCAACTCTATGGCTACACCTTC
TRBJ2-3 | . | TRBD2 | TRBV5-4 | CASSKIEREGDTQYF | TGTGCCAGCAGTAAGATAGAGCGGGAGGGCGATACGCAGTATTTT
TRBJ1-1 | . | TRBD1 | TRBV5-6 | CASSTGDRGSAFF | TGTGCCAGCAGCACCGGGGACAGGGGGAGTGCTTTCTTT
TRBJ2-2 | . | TRBD1 | TRBV2 | CASMGDRTNTGELFF | TGTGCCAGCATGGGGGACAGGACCAACACCGGGGAGCTGTTTTTT
TRBJ2-5 | . | . | TRBV5-1 | CASRGGGRVQETQYF | TGCGCCAGCAGGGGCGGGGGCAGGGTTCAAGAGACCCAGTACTTC
TRBJ2-1 | few | TRBD2 | TRBV29-1 | CSATTSGAYNEQFF | TGCAGCGCCACGACTAGCGGGGCCTACAATGAGCAGTTCTTC
TRBJ1-6 | few | TRBD1 | TRBV2 | CASSVNTGGISPLHF | TGTGCCAGCAGTGTCAATACAGGGGGAATCTCACCCCTCCACTTT
TRBJ2-3 | few | . | TRBV7-2 | CASSAYSGPRPSSTDTQYF | TGTGCCAGCAGCGCATATAGCGGACCCCGTCCAAGTAGCACAGATACGCAGTATTTT
TRBJ1-2 | . | . | TRBV18 | CASSRDRGVYGYTF | TGTGCCAGCTCCCGGGATCGGGGAGTCTATGGCTACACCTTC